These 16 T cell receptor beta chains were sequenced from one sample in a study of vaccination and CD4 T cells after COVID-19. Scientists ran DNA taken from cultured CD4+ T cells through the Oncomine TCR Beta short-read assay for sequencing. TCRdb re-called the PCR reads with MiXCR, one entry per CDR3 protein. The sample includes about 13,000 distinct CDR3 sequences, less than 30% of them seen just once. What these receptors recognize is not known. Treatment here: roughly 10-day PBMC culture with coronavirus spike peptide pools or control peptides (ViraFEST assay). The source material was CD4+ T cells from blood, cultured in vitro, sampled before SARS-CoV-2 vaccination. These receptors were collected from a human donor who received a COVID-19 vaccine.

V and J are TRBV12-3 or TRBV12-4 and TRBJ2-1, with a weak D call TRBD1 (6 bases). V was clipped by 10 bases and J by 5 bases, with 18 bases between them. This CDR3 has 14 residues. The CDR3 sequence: CATRKTGQNNEQFF. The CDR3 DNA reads TGTGCCACCAGAAAGACAGGACAGAACAATGAGCAGTTCTTC.

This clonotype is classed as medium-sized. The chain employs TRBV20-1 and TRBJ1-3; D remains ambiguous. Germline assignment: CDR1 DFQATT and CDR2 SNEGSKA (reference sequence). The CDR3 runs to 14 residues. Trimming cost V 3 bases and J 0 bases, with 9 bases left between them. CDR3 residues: CSASWTYSGNTIYF. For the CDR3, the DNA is TGCAGTGCTAGCTGGACCTACTCTGGAAACACCATATATTTT.

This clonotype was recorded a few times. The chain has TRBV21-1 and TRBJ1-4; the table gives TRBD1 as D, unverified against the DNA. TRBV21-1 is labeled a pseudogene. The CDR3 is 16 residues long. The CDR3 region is CASSKPRDSLNEKLFF. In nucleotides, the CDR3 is TGTGCCAGCAGCAAACCCCGGGACAGCCTTAATGAAAAACTGTTTTTT.

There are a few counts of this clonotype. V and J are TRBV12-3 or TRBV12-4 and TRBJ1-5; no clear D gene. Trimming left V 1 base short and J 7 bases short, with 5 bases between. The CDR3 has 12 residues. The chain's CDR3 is CASSLGWQPQHF. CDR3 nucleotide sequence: TGTGCCAGCAGTTTAGGGTGGCAGCCCCAGCATTTT.

The CDR3 DNA reads TGTGCCAGTAGTATCAAGGTCCTTAGCAATCAGCCCCAGCATTTT. Its translation: CASSIKVLSNQPQHF. The gene calls are TRBV19 and TRBJ1-5; D is unresolved. The germline CDR1 and CDR2 sequences are LNHDA and SQIVND (reference sequence). Trimming removed 3 bases from V and 0 bases from J, with 9 bases in between. This CDR3 region has 15 residues.

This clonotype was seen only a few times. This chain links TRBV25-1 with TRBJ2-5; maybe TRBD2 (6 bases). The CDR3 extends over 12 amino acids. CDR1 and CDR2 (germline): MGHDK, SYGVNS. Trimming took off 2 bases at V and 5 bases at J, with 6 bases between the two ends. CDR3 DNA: TGTGCCAGCAGTGAAGGAGGGGAGACCCAGTACTTC. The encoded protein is CASSEGGETQYF.

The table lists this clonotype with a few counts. Here the CDR3 reads CASSEETLAALSTDTQYF. The CDR3, as DNA: TGTGCCAGCAGTGAAGAGACGCTAGCGGCCCTAAGCACAGATACGCAGTATTTT. The V and J genes are TRBV2 and TRBJ2-3; 7 bases fit TRBD2. There are 18 residues in the CDR3. CDR1 is SNHLY and CDR2 is FYNNEI in the germline V gene. Trimming cost V 1 base and J 0 bases; bases outside gene matches: 10.

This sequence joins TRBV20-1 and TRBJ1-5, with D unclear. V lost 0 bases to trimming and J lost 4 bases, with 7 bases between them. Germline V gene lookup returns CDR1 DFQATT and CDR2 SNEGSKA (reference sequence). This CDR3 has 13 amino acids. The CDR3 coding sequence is TGCAGTGCTAGAGACACACCAAATCAGCCCCAGCATTTT. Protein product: CSARDTPNQPQHF.

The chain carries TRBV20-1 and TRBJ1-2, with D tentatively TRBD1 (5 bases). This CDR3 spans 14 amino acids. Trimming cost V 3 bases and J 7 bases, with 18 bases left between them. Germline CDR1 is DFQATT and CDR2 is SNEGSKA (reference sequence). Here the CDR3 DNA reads TGCAGTGCTAGGGAGTCTGGGGGTGTGAGTGGCTACACCTTC. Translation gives CSARESGGVSGYTF.

In nucleotides, the CDR3 is TGCAGTGCTAGAGGTGGGGGCGGGATCGAGACCCAGTACTTC. This codes for CSARGGGGIETQYF. The rearrangement uses TRBV20-1 and TRBJ2-5; D is tentatively TRBD1 or TRBD2 (6 bases each). The V end was cut by 1 base, the J end by 5 bases, with 14 bases between. This CDR3 spans 14 amino acids. Germline V gene sequence: CDR1 DFQATT, CDR2 SNEGSKA (reference sequence).

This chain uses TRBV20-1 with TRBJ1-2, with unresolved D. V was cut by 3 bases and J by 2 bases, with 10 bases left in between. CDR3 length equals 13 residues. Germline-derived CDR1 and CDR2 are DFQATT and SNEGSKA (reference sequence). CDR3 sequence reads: CSASLPSNYGYTF. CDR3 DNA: TGCAGTGCTAGCCTCCCGTCCAACTATGGCTACACCTTC.

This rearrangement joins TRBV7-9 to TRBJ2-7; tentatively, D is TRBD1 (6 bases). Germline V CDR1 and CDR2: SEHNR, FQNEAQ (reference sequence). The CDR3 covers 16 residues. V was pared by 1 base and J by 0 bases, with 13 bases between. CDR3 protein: CASSLDSQGSSYEQYF. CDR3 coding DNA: TGTGCCAGCAGCTTAGACAGCCAGGGGAGCTCCTACGAGCAGTACTTC.

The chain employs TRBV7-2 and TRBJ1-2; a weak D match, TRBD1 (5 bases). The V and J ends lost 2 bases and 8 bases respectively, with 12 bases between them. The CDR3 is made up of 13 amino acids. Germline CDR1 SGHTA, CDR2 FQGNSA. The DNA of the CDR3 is TGTGCCAGCAGCTTAAACGGGCAGGGAGGCTACACCTTC. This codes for CASSLNGQGGYTF.

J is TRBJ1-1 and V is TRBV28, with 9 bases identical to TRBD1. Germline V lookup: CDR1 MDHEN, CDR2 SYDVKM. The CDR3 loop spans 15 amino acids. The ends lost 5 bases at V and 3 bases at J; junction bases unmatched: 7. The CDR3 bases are TGTGCCAGCAGTATCCGATGGACAGGGGACACTGAAGCTTTCTTT. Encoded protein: CASSIRWTGDTEAFF.

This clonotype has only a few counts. CDR3 in DNA: TGTGCCAGCAGTAGCAGGGGAAGAGAGACCCAGTACTTC. This sequence encodes CASSSRGRETQYF. The chain is built from TRBV6-2 or TRBV6-3 and TRBJ2-5; possible D gene TRBD1, 6 bases. Trimming took 5 bases from V and 4 from J, leaving 11 bases between them. The CDR3 covers 13 residues. Germline V gene lookup returns CDR1 MNHEY and CDR2 SVGEGT.

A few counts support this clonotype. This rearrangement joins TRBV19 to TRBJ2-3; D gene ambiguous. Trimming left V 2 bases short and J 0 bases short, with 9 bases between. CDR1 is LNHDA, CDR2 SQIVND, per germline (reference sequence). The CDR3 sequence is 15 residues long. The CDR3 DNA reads TGTGCCAGTAGTATATCCGGTTCTAGCACAGATACGCAGTATTTT. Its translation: CASSISGSSTDTQYF.